This TCR beta chain was observed in a study of blood T cell repertoires in COVID-19. Study context: T cells, B-cell-depleted T cells, or PBMCs provided the cDNA or gDNA that served as material.

Measured with immunoSEQ multiplex PCR; TCRdb has only the in-frame clones, and not every one. The sample records roughly 220,000 clones, 75% to 85% being singletons. The V segment lost 6 bases and the J segment 6 bases; nucleotides outside the gene matches: 3. Germline loops: CDR1 LNHDA, CDR2 SQIVND (reference sequence). The CDR3 length is 13 residues. J is TRBJ1-1 and V is TRBV19; 11 bases are shared with TRBD1. Sequences were obtained from peripheral blood. The clonotype comes from a woman between 40 and 55 years old who had recovered from COVID-19. The chain's CDR3 is CASSWTGGAEAFF. CDR3 coding DNA: TGTGCCAGTAGCTGGACAGGGGGCGCTGAAGCTTTCTTT.